One sample yielded the 18 T cell receptor beta chains listed below, sequenced in a study of T cell responses to AZD1222 COVID-19 vaccine. The table came from immunoSEQ multiplex PCR; TCRdb's copy has only in-frame clones and leaves some out. Of approximately 74,000 clones listed, around four fifths are singletons. The sample was peripheral blood, taken on day 0 of AZD1222 vaccination. These receptors came from an adult in good health.

The V call is TRBV6-1, the J call TRBJ1-3; D remains ambiguous. The CDR3 covers 15 residues. Germline CDR1 reads MNHNS; CDR2 reads SASEGT. Trimming shortened V by 1 base and J by 4 bases, and 11 bases separated the two germline ends. The CDR3 loop is CASSEVLWGGNTIYF. CDR3 DNA sequence: TGTGCCAGCAGTGAAGTTTTATGGGGAGGAAACACCATATATTTT.

The genes are TRBV19 and TRBJ2-7; 7 nucleotides match TRBD1. V trimming: 10 bases; J trimming: 3 bases; junction bases outside the gene matches: 6. Germline V gene sequence: CDR1 LNHDA, CDR2 SQIVND (reference sequence). This CDR3 is 12 amino acids long. The CDR3 DNA reads TGTGCCACGTCCCGGGACAGCTACGAGCAGTACTTC. Encoded protein: CATSRDSYEQYF. Complete variable domain (other parts from reference TRBV19 and TRBJ2-7): DGGITQSPKYLFRKEGQNVTLSCEQNLNHDAMYWYRQDPGQGLRLIYYSQIVNDFQKGDIAEGYSVSREKKESFPLTVTSAQKNPTAFYLCATSRDSYEQYFGPGTRLTVT.

The V and J genes are TRBV18 and TRBJ2-5; D perhaps matches TRBD2 (5 bases). The V gene's germline CDR1 is KGHSH and CDR2 LQKENI. With 8 bases removed from V and 5 bases from J, the gap between germline ends came to 21 bases. The CDR3 consists of 15 residues. The chain's CDR3 is CASTNLGATGETQYF. For the CDR3, the DNA is TGTGCCAGCACAAACTTGGGAGCAACGGGGGAGACCCAGTACTTC.

This chain joins TRBV15 and TRBJ2-7; 11 nucleotides align to TRBD2. Germline CDR1 reads LNHNV; CDR2 reads YYDKDF (reference sequence). The CDR3 covers 16 residues. Trimming cost V 0 bases and J 6 bases; bases outside gene matches: 7. CDR3 nucleotides: TGTGCCACCAGCAGAGATAAGGGTCTAGCGGGAGGCGAGCAGTACTTC. Translation: CATSRDKGLAGGEQYF. Combining the CDR3 with reference TRBV15 and TRBJ2-7 gives the whole variable domain DAMVIQNPRYQVTQFGKPVTLSCSQTLNHNVMYWYQQKSSQAPKLLFHYYDKDFNNEADTPDNFQSRRPNTSFCFLDIRSPGLGDTAMYLCATSRDKGLAGGEQYFGPGTRLTVT.

The count of this clone is one. The V gene is TRBV6-1, the J gene TRBJ2-7; no firm D call. V lost 1 base and J 7 bases, leaving 8 bases between the germline ends. Germline CDR1 MNHNS, CDR2 SASEGT. This CDR3 spans 12 amino acids. The CDR3 coding sequence is TGTGCCAGCAGTGAAGGACACTATGAGCAGTACTTC. It specifies CASSEGHYEQYF.

The rearrangement links TRBV20-1 to TRBJ2-7, with no clear D. The CDR3 has 11 residues. Germline lookup yields CDR1 DFQATT and CDR2 SNEGSKA (reference sequence). V was pared by 6 bases and J by 3 bases, with 9 bases between. The CDR3 nucleotides are TGCAGTGCCAAGACCAACTACGAGCAGTACTTC. Translation gives CSAKTNYEQYF.

The V gene is TRBV2, the J gene TRBJ2-2; 7 bases agree with TRBD1. The CDR3 runs to 14 residues. The V segment lost 2 bases and the J segment 7 bases; nucleotides outside the gene matches: 4. The germline gives CDR1 SNHLY, CDR2 FYNNEI. CDR3 nucleotides: TGTGCCAGCAGTGAAACAGGGGCAAGCGGGGAGCTGTTTTTT. Its translation is CASSETGASGELFF.

This clone was seen only once. The rearrangement joins TRBV12-5 to TRBJ2-1; TRBD2 matches at 8 bases. CDR3 length equals 16 residues. Trimming removed 0 bases from V and 8 bases from J; junction bases left unmatched: 9. Germline V CDR1 and CDR2: LGHNT, FRNRAP. In DNA form, the CDR3 reads TGTGCTAGTGGTTTGGTCGGGACACCGGGGGGGGATGAGCAGTTCTTC. Its protein product is CASGLVGTPGGDEQFF.

V and J are TRBV9 and TRBJ1-2; a weak D match, TRBD1 (6 bases). Trimming stripped 5 bases from V and 0 bases from J, with 14 bases between. CDR3 size: 15 residues. The V gene's germline CDR1 is SGDLS and CDR2 YYNGEE. DNA for the CDR3: TGTGCCAGCAGACCTGGGACATCTACTAACTATGGCTACACCTTC. It specifies CASRPGTSTNYGYTF.

The chain links TRBV12-3 or TRBV12-4 to TRBJ1-2; the D gene is possibly TRBD1 (6 bases). This CDR3 spans 12 amino acids. V was cut by 5 bases and J by 4 bases, with 8 bases left in between. The CDR3 loop reads CASSGGPYGYTF. In DNA, the CDR3 is TGTGCCAGCAGTGGGGGCCCCTATGGCTACACCTTC.

The rearrangement links TRBV4-3 to TRBJ1-4; no reliable D call. CDR3 size: 14 residues. Germline CDR1 is LGHNA and CDR2 is YSLEER. V lost 1 base and J lost 8, with 11 bases in between. CDR3: CASSQGGVREKLFF. CDR3 bases: TGCGCCAGCAGCCAAGGAGGAGTGCGCGAAAAACTGTTTTTT.

The chain employs TRBV2 and TRBJ2-3; D could derive from TRBD1 or TRBD2 (6 bases each). This CDR3 is 16 amino acids long. CDR1 SNHLY and CDR2 FYNNEI come from the germline V gene. V was trimmed by 2 bases and J by 1 base, leaving 13 bases between them. The CDR3 sequence: CASSEWGDTRTDTQYF. The CDR3 DNA follows: TGTGCCAGCAGTGAATGGGGGGACACCCGCACAGATACGCAGTATTTT.

This clone has a handful of counts. The gene calls are TRBV29-1 and TRBJ2-7, with 9 bases identical to TRBD1. V gave up 3 bases and J gave up 2 bases; unmatched junction bases: 11. The length of the CDR3 is 16 residues. Germline V gene sequence: CDR1 SQVTM, CDR2 ANQGSEA. CDR3 loop: CSVEGTGLYEAYEQYF. The CDR3 DNA reads as TGCAGCGTTGAGGGGACAGGGCTGTATGAGGCCTACGAGCAGTACTTC.

The chain couples TRBV5-1 to TRBJ2-7; no firm D call. CDR1 and CDR2 from the germline V gene are SGHRS and YFSETQ. V was shortened by 1 base and J by 5 bases, with 4 bases between the two germline ends. This CDR3 is 11 amino acids long. The CDR3 DNA sequence: TGCGCCAGCAGCTTGCACGACGAGCAGTACTTC. Encoded protein: CASSLHDEQYF.

The chain is built from TRBV4-2 and TRBJ1-3, with a weak D call TRBD1 (5 bases). Trimming cost V 3 bases and J 0 bases, with 12 bases left between them. The CDR3 spans 16 residues. Germline CDR1 is LGHNA and CDR2 is YNFKEQ. This chain's CDR3 is CASSQRGDRSGNTIYF. CDR3 nucleotide sequence: TGTGCCAGCAGCCAGCGGGGGGACCGCTCTGGAAACACCATATATTTT.

The chain uses TRBV19 and TRBJ1-4; D call uncertain. The CDR3 spans 13 residues. The V and J ends lost 7 bases and 0 bases respectively, with 6 bases between them. Germline values: CDR1 LNHDA, CDR2 SQIVND (reference sequence). In DNA, the CDR3 is TGTGCCAGTAAGGCAGCAACTAATGAAAAACTGTTTTTT. Protein sequence: CASKAATNEKLFF. The full variable domain, rest sourced from reference TRBV19 and TRBJ1-4, is DGGITQSPKYLFRKEGQNVTLSCEQNLNHDAMYWYRQDPGQGLRLIYYSQIVNDFQKGDIAEGYSVSREKKESFPLTVTSAQKNPTAFYLCASKAATNEKLFFGSGTQLSVL.

This rearrangement joins TRBV19 to TRBJ2-1; D may be TRBD1 (5 bases). CDR1 and CDR2 (germline): LNHDA, SQIVND (reference sequence). This CDR3 has 14 residues. V lost 8 bases and J lost 1, with 12 bases in between. This CDR3 is CASAARQSYNEQFF. CDR3 DNA: TGTGCCAGTGCCGCGAGACAGTCCTACAATGAGCAGTTCTTC.

The chain employs TRBV4-1 and TRBJ2-1; 7 bases are a match to TRBD2. V trimming: 1 base; J trimming: 6 bases; junction bases outside the gene matches: 6. The germline gives CDR1 MGHRA, CDR2 YSYEKL. The CDR3 totals 15 residues. The CDR3 DNA follows: TGCGCCAGCAGCCAAGGCCTAGCGGTTTTCAATGAGCAGTTCTTC. It specifies CASSQGLAVFNEQFF.